This entry describes one TCR beta chain. These data originate in a study of Ad26.COV2.S vaccination and SARS-CoV-2 variants. Across the whole study: Doses of Ad26.COV2.S were injected into muscle once or twice, 56 days apart.

Specified treatment: some 20 received Ad26.COV2.S at low or high dose, single or two shots; 5 received placebo; per-sample allocation not given. It was on day 63 after the first vaccine or placebo injection that samples were taken. Trimming left V 0 bases short and J 8 bases short, with 9 bases between. Germline values: CDR1 SGDLS, CDR2 YYNGEE. This CDR3 contains 13 residues. The protocol was immunoSEQ multiplex PCR, while the TCRdb copy is restricted to in-frame clones and leaves out a portion. The sample contains some 480,000 clones, around nine tenths of which appear only once. The chain joins TRBV9 to TRBJ2-1; D remains unclear. The sample in question was peripheral blood, obtained in a trial of Ad26.COV2.S vaccine versus placebo. The TCR originated in a person aged 18 to 65 who received the Ad26.COV2.S COVID-19 vaccine or a placebo. The CDR3 reads CASSVATVDEQFF. CDR3 sequence (DNA): TGTGCCAGCAGCGTAGCGACGGTCGATGAGCAGTTCTTC.